There are a few counts of the clone carrying this T cell receptor (beta chain). Its matching antigen is unknown. The PCR had 60 Vbeta and 13 Jbeta primers. As originally analysed: Roughly 12 million of 65 million to 95 million unique TCR beta chains were shared, per a later count. Produced via immunoSEQ multiplex PCR; TCRdb's table is partial and in-frame only. The V and J calls and the clone size are those of that table, but D and trimming were determined from the DNA. The sample includes around 100,000 clones, approximately 70% of them seen just once. The data belong to a study of cytomegalovirus exposure and HLA in healthy donors. The donors, nominally healthy at sampling, likely had unrecorded immune exposures. Study-level results: A later analysis found common viral pathogens apparently linked to several of the most significant clusters.

Trimming stripped 2 bases from V and 0 bases from J, with 8 bases between. Per germline, CDR1 KGHSH and CDR2 LQKENI. The CDR3 length is 16 residues. The sequence was collected from a woman younger than 45 in good health and CMV-seronegative. This chain joins TRBV18 and TRBJ2-6; D remains unclear. Sequencing was done on a sample of PBMCs. CDR3 DNA sequence: TGTGCCAGCTCACCAAACGCCTACTCTGGGGCCAACGTCCTGACTTTC. It translates to CASSPNAYSGANVLTF.